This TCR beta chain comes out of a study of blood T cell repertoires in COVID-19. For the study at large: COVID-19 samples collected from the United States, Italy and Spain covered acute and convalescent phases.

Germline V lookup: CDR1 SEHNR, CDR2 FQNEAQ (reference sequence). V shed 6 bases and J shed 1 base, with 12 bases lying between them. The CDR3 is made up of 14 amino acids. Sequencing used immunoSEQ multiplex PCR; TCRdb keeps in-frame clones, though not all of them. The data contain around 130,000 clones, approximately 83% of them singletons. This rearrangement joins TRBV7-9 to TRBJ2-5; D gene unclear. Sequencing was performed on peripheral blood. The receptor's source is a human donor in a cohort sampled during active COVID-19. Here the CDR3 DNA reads TGTGCCAGCAGGTTCATAGAAAGCCAAGAGACCCAGTACTTC. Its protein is CASRFIESQETQYF.